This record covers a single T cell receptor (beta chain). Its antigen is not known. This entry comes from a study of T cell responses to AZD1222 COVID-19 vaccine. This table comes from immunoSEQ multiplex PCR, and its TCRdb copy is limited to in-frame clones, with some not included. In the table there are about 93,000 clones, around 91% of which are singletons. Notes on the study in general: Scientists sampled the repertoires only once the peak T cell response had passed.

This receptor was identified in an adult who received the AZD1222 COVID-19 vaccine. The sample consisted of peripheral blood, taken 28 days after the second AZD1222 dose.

DNA of the CDR3: TGTGCCAGCAGTGAATCGGGGGGGTCAGATACGCAGTATTTT. Encoded protein: CASSESGGSDTQYF. The V call is TRBV6-4, the J call TRBJ2-3, with 8 bases lining up with TRBD2. J gave up 4 bases and V 3 bases, and 3 bases lay outside the gene matches. Germline CDR1 reads MRHNA; CDR2 reads SNTAGT. The CDR3 sequence is 14 residues long.